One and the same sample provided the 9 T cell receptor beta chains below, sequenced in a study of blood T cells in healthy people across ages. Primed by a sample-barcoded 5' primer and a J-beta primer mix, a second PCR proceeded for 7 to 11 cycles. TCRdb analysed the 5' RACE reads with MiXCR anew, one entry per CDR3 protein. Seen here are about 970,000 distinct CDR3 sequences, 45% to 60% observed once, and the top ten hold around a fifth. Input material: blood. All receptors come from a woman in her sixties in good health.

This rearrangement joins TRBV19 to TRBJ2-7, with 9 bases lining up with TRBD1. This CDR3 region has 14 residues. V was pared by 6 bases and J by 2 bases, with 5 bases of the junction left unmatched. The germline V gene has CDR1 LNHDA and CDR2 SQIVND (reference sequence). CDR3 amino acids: CASRRQGEAYEQYF. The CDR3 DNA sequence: TGTGCCAGTAGGCGACAGGGGGAGGCCTACGAGCAGTACTTC.

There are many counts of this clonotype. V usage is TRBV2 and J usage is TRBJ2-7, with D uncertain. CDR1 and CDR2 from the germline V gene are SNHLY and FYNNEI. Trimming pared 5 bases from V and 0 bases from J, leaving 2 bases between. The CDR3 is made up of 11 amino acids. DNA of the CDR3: TGTGCCAGCAGTTACTCCTACGAGCAGTACTTC. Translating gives CASSYSYEQYF. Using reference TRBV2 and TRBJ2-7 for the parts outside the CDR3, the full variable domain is EPEVTQTPSHQVTQMGQEVILRCVPISNHLYFYWYRQILGQKVEFLVSFYNNEISEKSEIFDDQFSVERPDGSNFTLKIRSTKLEDSAMYFCASSYSYEQYFGPGTRLTVT.

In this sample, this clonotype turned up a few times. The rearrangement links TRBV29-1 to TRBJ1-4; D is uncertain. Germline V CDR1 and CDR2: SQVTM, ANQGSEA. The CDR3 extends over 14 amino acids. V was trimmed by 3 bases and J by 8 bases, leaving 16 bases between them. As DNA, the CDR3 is TGCAGCGTTGATGTCTTTGGGGAGAGAGAAAAACTGTTTTTT. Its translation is CSVDVFGEREKLFF.

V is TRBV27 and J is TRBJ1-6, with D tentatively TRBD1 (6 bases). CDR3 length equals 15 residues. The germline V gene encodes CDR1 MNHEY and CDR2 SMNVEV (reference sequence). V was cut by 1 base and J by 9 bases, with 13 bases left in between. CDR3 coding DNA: TGTGCCAGCAGTTTATACGCGGGGGCCAGTTCACCCCTCCACTTT. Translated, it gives CASSLYAGASSPLHF.

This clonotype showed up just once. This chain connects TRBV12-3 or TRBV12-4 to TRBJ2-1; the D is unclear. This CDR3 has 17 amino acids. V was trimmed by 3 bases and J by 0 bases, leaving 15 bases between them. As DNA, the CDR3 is TGTGCCAGCAGTTTCGCCAGCGCCTCGAGCTCCTACAATGAGCAGTTCTTC. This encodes CASSFASASSSYNEQFF.

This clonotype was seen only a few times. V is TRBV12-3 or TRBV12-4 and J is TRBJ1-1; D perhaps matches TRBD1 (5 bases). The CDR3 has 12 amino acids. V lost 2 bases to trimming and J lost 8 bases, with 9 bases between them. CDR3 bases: TGTGCCAGCAGTTTAACGGGGGGGGAAGCTTTCTTT. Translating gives CASSLTGGEAFF.

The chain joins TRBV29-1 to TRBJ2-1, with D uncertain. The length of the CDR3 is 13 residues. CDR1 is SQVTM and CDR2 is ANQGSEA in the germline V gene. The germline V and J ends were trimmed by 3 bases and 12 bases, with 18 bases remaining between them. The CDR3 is CSVDGDPFDGQFF. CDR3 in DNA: TGCAGCGTTGATGGAGACCCCTTCGATGGGCAGTTCTTC.

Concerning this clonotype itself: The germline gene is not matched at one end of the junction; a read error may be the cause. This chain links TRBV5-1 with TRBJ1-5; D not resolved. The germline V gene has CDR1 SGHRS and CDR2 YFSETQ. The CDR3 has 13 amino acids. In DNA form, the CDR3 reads TGCGTCAGCAGCTTGGCTAGCAATCAGCCCCAGCATTTT. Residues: CVSSLASNQPQHF.

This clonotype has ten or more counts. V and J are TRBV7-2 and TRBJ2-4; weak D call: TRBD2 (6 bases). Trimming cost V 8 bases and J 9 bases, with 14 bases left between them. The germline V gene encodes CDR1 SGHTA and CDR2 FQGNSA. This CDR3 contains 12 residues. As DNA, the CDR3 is TGTGCCAGCGAGGGAGGAGGAGGCATTCAGTACTTC. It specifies CASEGGGGIQYF.